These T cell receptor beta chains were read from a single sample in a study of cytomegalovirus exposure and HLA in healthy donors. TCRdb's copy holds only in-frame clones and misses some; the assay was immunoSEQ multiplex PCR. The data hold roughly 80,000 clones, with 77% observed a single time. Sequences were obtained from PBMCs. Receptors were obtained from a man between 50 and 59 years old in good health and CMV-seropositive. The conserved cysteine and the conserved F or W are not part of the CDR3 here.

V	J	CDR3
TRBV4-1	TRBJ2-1	ASSQGGLRAYNEQF
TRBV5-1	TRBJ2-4	ASSLGDSKNSQY
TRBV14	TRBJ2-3	ASSPPGLVKDTQY
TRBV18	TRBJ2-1	ASSPTATPREANEQF
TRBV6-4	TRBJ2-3	ASSSGTDTDTQY
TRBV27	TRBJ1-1	ASSPYQQGITEAF
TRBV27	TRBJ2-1	ASSDSPPSGSLNNEQF
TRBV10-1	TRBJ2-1	ASSASTANSYNEQF
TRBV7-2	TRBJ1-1	ASSATRQGGTEAF
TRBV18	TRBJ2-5	ASSQGTQETQY
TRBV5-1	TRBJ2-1	ASRLAGVSYNEQL
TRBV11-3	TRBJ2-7	ASSFNTYEQY
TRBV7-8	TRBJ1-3	ASSRGQGNTIY
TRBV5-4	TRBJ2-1	ASSFGLAGGYNEQF
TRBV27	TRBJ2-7	ASPGAGVHEQY
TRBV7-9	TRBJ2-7	SSSFGGTASSYEQY